This is a list of T cell receptor beta chains from one sample in a study of cytomegalovirus exposure and HLA in healthy donors. Libraries were prepared by immunoSEQ multiplex PCR; TCRdb keeps only in-frame clonotypes and omits some of them. The sample has some 140,000 clones; 70% to 90% are singletons. Sequencing was performed on PBMCs. The receptor source for this set is a woman in her 30s in good health and CMV-seronegative. Each CDR3 is given without its conserved first and last residue.

J	V	CDR3
TRBJ1-1	TRBV18	ASSPGLKNTEAF
TRBJ1-1	TRBV10-3	AIGQGMTEAF
TRBJ2-3	TRBV19	ASSYLAGFSDTQY
TRBJ2-5	TRBV11-2	ASTKGRAGRDQETQY
TRBJ2-5	TRBV30	AWSVLETQY
TRBJ1-1	TRBV5-1	ASSFDKNTEAF
TRBJ1-4	TRBV19	ASSIRGFVLRPEKLF
TRBJ2-2	TRBV7-9	ASSLASSVTGELF
TRBJ2-3	TRBV4-3	ASSQDPGLAAKVQY
TRBJ2-6	TRBV7-9	ASSPGQSGANVLT
TRBJ1-1	TRBV2	ASSVQGKRTEAF
TRBJ1-1	TRBV6-5	ASSLGGGRVEAF
TRBJ1-2	TRBV5-8	ASSLSYSVTGGVVGYT
TRBJ1-2	TRBV5-4	ASSLLAVNYGYT
TRBJ1-2	TRBV7-8	ASSSAYTGGKGGYT
TRBJ1-1	TRBV27	ASSFTGSGTEAF